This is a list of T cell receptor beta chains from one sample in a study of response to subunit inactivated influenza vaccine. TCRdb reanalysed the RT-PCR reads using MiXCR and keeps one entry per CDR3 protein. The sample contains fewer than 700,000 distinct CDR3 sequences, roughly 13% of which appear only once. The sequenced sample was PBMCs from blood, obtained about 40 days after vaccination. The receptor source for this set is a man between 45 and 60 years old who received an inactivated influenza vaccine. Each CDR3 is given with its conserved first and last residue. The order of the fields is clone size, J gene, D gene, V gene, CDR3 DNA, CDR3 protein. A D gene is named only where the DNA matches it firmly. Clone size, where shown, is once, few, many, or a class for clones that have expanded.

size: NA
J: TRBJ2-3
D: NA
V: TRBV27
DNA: TGTGCCAGCAGTTTAGGGTTCACGCAGTATTTT
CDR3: CASSLGFTQYF

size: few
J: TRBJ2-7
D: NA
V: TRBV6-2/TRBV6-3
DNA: TGTGCCTGCAGGGGTAGCGTTTCGTACGAGCAGTACTTC
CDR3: CACRGSVSYEQYF

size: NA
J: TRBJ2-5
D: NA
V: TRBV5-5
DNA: TGTGCCAGCAGCTACACTTACAGGGGAGGCGTGGAGACCCAGTACTTC
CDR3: CASSYTYRGGVETQYF

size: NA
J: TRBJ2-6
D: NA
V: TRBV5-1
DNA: TGCGCCAGCAGCTTGCCGAGGGGACCTGGGGCCAACGTCCTGACTTTC
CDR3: CASSLPRGPGANVLTF

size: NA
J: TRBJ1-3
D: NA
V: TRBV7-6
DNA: TGTGCCAGCAGCTTGGACAGACGATCTGGAAACACCATATATTTT
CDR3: CASSLDRRSGNTIYF

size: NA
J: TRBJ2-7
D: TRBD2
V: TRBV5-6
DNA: TGTGCCAGCAGCTTGGGGACTAGCGGGAGACGAGGCGAGCAGTACTTC
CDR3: CASSLGTSGRRGEQYF

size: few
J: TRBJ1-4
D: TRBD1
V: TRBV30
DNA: TGTGCCTGGAGTGCGGGGACAGGGAATGAAAAACTGTTTTTT
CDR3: CAWSAGTGNEKLFF

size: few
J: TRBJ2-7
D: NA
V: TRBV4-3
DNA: TGCGCCAGCAGCCAAGACAGGGAGTACTACGAGCAGTACTTC
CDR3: CASSQDREYYEQYF

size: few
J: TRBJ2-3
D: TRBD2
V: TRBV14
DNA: TGTGCCAGCAGCCAAGCAGGCGGGGGGGCCGATACGCAGTATTTT
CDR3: CASSQAGGGADTQYF

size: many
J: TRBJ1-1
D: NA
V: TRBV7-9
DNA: TGTGCCAGCAGCTTATCGTGGCGGCTTTTGATCACTGAAGCTTTCTTT
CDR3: CASSLSWRLLITEAFF

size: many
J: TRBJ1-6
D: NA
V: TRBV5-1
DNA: TGCGCCAGCAGCTTGGAAAAGAATTCACCCCTCCACTTT
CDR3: CASSLEKNSPLHF

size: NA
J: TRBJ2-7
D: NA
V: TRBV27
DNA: TGTGCCAGCAGTTTGGAGGGGACTGCCTTAGGGGACGAGCAGTACTTC
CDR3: CASSLEGTALGDEQYF

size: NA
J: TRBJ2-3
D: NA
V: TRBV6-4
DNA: TGTGCCAGCAGTGACTGGGTTTCAGATACGCAGTATTTT
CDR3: CASSDWVSDTQYF

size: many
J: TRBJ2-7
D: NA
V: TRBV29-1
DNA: TGCAGCGTCGAACAGGGTGGCTACGAGCAGTACTTC
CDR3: CSVEQGGYEQYF

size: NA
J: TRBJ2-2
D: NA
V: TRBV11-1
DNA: TGTGCCAGCAGCCCCACCTGGGACTCCAGGTACCCCGGGGAGCTGTTTTTT
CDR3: CASSPTWDSRYPGELFF

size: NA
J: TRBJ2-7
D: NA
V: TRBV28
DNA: TGTGCCAGCAGTTTACCCAGTCTCCAGGGGATGTACTTC
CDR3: CASSLPSLQGMYF

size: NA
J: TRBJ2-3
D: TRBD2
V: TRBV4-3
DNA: TGCGCCAGCAGCCCCTCCCTCCCTAGCGGGGGGGCCTCCTTCCATACGCAGTATTTT
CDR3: CASSPSLPSGGASFHTQYF

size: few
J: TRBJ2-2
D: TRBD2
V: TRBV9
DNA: TGTGCCAGCAGCGTAGGTTCTCTAGCGGGGGGCCCAACTTCGAACACCGGGGAGCTGTTTTTT
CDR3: CASSVGSLAGGPTSNTGELFF

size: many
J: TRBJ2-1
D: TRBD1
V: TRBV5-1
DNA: TGCGCCAGCAGCTTGGGTGGGACAGGGCCCTACAATGAGCAGTTCTTC
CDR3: CASSLGGTGPYNEQFF

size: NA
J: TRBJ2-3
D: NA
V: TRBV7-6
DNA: TGTGCCAGCAGCTCGGGGGCCTCTTTTTCCACAGATACGCAGTATTTT
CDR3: CASSSGASFSTDTQYF

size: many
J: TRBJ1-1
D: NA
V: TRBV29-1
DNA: TGCAGCGTTTTTTATAGGGAGACTGAAGCTTTCTTT
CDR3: CSVFYRETEAFF

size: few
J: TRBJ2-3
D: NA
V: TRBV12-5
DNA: TGTGCTAGTGGTTCCGATCTACTAGATACGCAGTATTTT
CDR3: CASGSDLLDTQYF

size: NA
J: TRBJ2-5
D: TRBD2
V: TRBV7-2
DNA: TGTGCCAGCTTCGGGACTAGCGGGGGGAGCCAAGAGACCCAGTACTTC
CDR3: CASFGTSGGSQETQYF

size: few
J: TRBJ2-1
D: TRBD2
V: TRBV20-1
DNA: TGCAGTGCTGACCTCGCAGCGGGAGCCAATGAGCAGTTCTTC
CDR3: CSADLAAGANEQFF

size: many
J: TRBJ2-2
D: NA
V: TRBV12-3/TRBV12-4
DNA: TGTGCCAGCAGTCTGGGGCTAGCAAACACCGGGGAGCTGTTTTTT
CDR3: CASSLGLANTGELFF

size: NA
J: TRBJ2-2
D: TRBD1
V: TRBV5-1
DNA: TGCGCCAGCAGCTTGGTGGAGCCAGGGGGCTTAAACACCGGGGAGCTGTTTTTT
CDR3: CASSLVEPGGLNTGELFF

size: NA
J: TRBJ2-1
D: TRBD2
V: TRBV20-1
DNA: TGCAGTGCCCTGACTAGCGGGGGTGCCTACAATGAGCAGTTCTTC
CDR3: CSALTSGGAYNEQFF

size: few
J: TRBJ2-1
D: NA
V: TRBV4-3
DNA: TGCGCCAGCAGCCAAGAGGCGGGGGCCCCTCTTGGAGAGCAGTTCTTC
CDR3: CASSQEAGAPLGEQFF

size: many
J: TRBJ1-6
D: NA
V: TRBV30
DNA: TGTGCCTGGACCTCCCCCAGCTCCTATAATTCACCCCTCCACTTT
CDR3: CAWTSPSSYNSPLHF

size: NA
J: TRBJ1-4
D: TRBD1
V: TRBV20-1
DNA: TGCAGTGCTAAGAAGGGGGCGCGTCTTGAAAAACTGTTTTTT
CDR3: CSAKKGARLEKLFF

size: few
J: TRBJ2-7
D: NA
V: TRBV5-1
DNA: TGCGCCAGCAGCTCCCAATCCGGGACAACGAGGAAGCAGTACTTC
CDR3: CASSSQSGTTRKQYF

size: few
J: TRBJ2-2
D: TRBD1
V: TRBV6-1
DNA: TGTGCCAGCAGTGAATGGACAGGGCTCACCGGGGAGCTGTTTTTT
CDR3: CASSEWTGLTGELFF

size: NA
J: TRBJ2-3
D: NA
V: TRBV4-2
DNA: TGCGCCAGCAGCCAAGATTTTCCCGCGGGCACAGATACGCAGTATTTT
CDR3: CASSQDFPAGTDTQYF